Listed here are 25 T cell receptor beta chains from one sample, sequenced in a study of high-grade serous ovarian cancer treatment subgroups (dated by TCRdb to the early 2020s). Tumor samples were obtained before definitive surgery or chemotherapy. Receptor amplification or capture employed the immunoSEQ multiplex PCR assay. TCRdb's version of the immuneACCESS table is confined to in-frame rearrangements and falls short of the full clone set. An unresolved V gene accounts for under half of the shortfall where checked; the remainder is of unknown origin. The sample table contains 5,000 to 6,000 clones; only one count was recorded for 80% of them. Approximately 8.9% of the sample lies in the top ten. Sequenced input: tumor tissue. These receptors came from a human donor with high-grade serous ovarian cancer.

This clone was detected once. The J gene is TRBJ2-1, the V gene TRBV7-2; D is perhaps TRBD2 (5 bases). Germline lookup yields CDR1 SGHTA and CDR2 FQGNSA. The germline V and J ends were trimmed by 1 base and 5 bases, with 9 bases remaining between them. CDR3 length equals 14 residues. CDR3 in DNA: TGTGCCAGCAGCTTAGTTCGGGGAGACAATGAGCAGTTCTTC. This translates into CASSLVRGDNEQFF.

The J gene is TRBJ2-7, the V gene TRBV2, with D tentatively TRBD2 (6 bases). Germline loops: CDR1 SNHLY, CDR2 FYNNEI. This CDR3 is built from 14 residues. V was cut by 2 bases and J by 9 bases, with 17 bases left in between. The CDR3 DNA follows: TGTGCCAGCAGTGAACAGACGTCCCGGAGGGTGCAGTACTTC. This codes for CASSEQTSRRVQYF.

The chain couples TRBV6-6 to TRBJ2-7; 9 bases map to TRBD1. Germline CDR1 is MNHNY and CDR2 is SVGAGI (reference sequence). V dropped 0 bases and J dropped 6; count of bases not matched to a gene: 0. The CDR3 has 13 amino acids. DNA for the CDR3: TGTGCCAGCAGTTACTCGACAGGGGGCGAGCAGTACTTC. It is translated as CASSYSTGGEQYF.

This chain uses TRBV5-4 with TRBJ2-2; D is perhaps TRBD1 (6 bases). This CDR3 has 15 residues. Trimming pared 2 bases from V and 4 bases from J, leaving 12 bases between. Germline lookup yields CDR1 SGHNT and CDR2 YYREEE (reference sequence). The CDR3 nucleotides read TGTGCCAGCAGCTTAAAGACAGGTTCCACCGGGGAGCTGTTTTTT. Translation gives CASSLKTGSTGELFF.

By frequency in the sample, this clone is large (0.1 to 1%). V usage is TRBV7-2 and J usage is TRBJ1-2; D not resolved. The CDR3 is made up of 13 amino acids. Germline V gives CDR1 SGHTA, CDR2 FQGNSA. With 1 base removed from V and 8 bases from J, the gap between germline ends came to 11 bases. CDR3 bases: TGTGCCAGCAGCTTAGGAGATGAGGAGGGCTACACCTTC. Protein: CASSLGDEEGYTF.

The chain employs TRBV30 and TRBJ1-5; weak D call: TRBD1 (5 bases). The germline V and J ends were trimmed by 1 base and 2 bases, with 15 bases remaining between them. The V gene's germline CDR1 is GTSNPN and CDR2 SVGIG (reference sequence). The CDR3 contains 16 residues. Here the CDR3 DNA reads TGTGCCTGGAGTGATCCCAGGGACGGTGGCAATCAGCCCCAGCATTTT. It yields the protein CAWSDPRDGGNQPQHF.

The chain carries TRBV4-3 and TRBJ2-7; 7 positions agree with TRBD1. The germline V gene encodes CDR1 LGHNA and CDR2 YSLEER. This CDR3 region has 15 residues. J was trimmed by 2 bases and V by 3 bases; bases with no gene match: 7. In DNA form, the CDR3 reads TGCGCCAGCAGCCACAAGGATGACAGGGCCTACGAGCAGTACTTC. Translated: CASSHKDDRAYEQYF.

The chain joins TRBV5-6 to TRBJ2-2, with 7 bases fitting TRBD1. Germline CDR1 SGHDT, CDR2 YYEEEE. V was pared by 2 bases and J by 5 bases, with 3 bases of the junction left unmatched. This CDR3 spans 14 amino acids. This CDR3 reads CASSLQQGTGELFF. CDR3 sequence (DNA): TGTGCCAGCAGCTTACAACAGGGGACCGGGGAGCTGTTTTTT. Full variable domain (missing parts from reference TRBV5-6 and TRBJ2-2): DAGVTQSPTHLIKTRGQQVTLRCSPKSGHDTVSWYQQALGQGPQFIFQYYEEEERQRGNFPDRFSGHQFPNYSSELNVNALLLGDSALYLCASSLQQGTGELFFGEGSRLTVL.

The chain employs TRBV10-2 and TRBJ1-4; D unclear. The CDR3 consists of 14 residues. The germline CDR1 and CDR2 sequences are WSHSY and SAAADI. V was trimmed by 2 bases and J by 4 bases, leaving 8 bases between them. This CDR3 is CASSEPGYNEKLFF. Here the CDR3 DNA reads TGCGCCAGCAGTGAGCCGGGTTATAATGAAAAACTGTTTTTT.

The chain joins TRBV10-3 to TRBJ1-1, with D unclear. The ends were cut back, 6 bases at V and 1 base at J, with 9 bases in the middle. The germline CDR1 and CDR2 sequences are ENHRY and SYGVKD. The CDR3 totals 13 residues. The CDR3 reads CAISNDGNTEAFF. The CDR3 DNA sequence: TGTGCCATCAGCAACGACGGGAACACTGAAGCTTTCTTT.

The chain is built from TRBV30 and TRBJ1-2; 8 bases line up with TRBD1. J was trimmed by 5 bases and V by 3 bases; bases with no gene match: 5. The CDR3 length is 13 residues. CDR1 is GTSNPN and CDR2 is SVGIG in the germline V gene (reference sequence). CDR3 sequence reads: CAWRTGGQYGYTF. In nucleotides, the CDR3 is TGTGCCTGGAGAACAGGGGGTCAATATGGCTACACCTTC. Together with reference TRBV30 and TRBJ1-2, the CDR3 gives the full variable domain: SQTIHQWPATLVQPVGSPLSLECTVEGTSNPNLYWYRQAAGRGLQLLFYSVGIGQISSEVPQNLSASRPQDRQFILSSKKLLLSDSGFYLCAWRTGGQYGYTFGSGTRLTVV.

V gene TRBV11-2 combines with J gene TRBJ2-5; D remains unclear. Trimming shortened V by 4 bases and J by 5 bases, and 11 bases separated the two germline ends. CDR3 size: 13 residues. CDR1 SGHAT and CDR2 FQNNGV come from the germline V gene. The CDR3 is CASSSRRVETQYF. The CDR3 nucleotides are TGTGCCAGCAGCTCCCGTCGGGTCGAGACCCAGTACTTC.

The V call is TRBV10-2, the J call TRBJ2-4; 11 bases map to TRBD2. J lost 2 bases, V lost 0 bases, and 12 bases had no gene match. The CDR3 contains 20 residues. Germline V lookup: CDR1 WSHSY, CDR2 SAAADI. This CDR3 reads CASSESRLAGGPLPKNIQYF. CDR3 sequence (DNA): TGCGCCAGCAGTGAGTCGAGGCTAGCGGGGGGTCCCCTCCCCAAAAACATTCAGTACTTC.

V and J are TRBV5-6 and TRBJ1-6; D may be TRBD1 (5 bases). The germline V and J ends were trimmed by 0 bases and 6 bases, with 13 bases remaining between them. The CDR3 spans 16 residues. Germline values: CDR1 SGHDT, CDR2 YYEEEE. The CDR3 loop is CASSLGRGWGNSPLHF. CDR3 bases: TGTGCCAGCAGCTTGGGACGGGGCTGGGGTAATTCACCCCTCCACTTT.

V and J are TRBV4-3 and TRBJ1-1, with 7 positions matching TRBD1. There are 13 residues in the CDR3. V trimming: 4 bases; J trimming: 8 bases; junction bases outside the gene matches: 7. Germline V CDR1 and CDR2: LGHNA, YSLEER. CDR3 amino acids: CASSPSGTAEAFF. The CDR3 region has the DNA TGCGCCAGCAGCCCGTCCGGGACAGCAGAAGCTTTCTTT.

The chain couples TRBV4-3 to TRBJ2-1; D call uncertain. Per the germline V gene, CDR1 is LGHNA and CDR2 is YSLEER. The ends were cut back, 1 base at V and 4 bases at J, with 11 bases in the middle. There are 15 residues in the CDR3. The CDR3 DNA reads TGCGCCAGCAGCCAAGGGGTTGCGGATTACAATGAGCAGTTCTTC. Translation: CASSQGVADYNEQFF.

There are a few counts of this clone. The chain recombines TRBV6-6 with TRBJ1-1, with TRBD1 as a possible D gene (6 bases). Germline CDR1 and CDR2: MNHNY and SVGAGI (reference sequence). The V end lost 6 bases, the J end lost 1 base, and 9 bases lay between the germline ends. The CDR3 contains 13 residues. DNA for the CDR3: TGTGCCAGCAGCCGGGGACAGAACACTGAAGCTTTCTTT. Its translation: CASSRGQNTEAFF.

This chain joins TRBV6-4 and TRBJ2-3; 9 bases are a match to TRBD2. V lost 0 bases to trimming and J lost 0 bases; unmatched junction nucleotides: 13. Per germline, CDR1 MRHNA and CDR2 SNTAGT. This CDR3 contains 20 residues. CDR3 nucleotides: TGTGCCAGCAGTGACTCAGCACTTGAGCGGGGGGCCGTGAGCACAGATACGCAGTATTTT. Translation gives CASSDSALERGAVSTDTQYF.

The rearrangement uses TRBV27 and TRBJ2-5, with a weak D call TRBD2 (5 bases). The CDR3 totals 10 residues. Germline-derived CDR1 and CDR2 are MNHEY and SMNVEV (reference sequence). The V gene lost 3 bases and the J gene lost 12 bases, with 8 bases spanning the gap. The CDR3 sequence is CASSLRVKYF. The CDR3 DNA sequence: TGTGCCAGCAGTTTGAGGGTCAAGTACTTC.

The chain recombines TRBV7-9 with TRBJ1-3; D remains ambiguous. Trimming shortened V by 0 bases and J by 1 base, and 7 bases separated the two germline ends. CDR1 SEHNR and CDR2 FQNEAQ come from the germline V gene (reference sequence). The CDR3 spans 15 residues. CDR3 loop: CASSLAQGSGNTIYF. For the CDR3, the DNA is TGTGCCAGCAGCTTAGCGCAAGGATCTGGAAACACCATATATTTT.

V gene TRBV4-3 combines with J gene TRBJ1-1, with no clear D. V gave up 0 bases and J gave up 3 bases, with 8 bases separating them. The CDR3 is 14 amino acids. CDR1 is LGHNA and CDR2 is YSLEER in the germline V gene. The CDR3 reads CASSQDQSDTEAFF. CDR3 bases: TGCGCCAGCAGCCAAGACCAGAGCGACACTGAAGCTTTCTTT.

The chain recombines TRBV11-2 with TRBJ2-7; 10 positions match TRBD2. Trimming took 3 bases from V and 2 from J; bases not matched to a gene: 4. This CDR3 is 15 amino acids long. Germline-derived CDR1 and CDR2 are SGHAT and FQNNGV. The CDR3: CASSFSGGSTYEQYF. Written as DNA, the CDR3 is TGTGCCAGCAGCTTTAGCGGGGGGTCGACCTACGAGCAGTACTTC.

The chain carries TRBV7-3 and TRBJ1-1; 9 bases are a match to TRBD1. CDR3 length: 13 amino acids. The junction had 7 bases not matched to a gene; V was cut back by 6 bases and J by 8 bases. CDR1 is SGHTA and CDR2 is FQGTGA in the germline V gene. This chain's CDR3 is CASSSNRGREAFF. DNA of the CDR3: TGTGCCAGCAGTTCGAACAGGGGGCGCGAAGCTTTCTTT.

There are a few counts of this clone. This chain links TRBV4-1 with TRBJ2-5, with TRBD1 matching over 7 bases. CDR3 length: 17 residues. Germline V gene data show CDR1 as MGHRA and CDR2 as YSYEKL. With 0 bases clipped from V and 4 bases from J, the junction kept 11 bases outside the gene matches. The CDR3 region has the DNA TGCGCCAGCAGCCAAGATGGGGCAGGGGGTGGGGGAGAGACCCAGTACTTC. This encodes CASSQDGAGGGGETQYF.

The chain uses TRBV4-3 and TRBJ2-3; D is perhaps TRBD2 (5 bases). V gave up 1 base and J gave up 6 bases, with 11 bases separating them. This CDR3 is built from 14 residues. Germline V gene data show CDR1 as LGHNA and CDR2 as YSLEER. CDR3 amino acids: CASSQAPTGDTQYF. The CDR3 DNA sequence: TGCGCCAGCAGCCAAGCTCCCACGGGGGATACGCAGTATTTT.